The entry below gives a single T cell receptor (beta chain) sequence along with its context. This entry comes from a study of shared clonotypes between healthy human individuals. Study summary: Three plates each covered CD4 naive and memory; CD8 naive two, CD8 memory one.

The trim removed 5 bases at V and 0 bases at J, leaving 8 bases unmatched. The length of the CDR3 is 16 residues. Germline assignment: CDR1 SGHAT and CDR2 FQNNGV. Selected positively for CCR7 and CD45RO-negative, naive CD8 cells excluded terminally differentiated effector memory CD45RA+ cells. The assay was immunoSEQ multiplex PCR, and TCRdb's table has in-frame clones only and misses some. The table shows 760,000 or so clones, with just over 95% occurring only once. This TCR was sampled from a man aged 25 to 40 in good health. The rearrangement joins TRBV11-2 to TRBJ2-3; TRBD1 agrees at 7 bases. The sample taken for sequencing was naive CD8+ T cells sorted from blood. Here the CDR3 reads CASSPGTVSSTDTQYF. CDR3 bases: TGTGCCAGCAGCCCCGGGACAGTCTCTAGCACAGATACGCAGTATTTT.